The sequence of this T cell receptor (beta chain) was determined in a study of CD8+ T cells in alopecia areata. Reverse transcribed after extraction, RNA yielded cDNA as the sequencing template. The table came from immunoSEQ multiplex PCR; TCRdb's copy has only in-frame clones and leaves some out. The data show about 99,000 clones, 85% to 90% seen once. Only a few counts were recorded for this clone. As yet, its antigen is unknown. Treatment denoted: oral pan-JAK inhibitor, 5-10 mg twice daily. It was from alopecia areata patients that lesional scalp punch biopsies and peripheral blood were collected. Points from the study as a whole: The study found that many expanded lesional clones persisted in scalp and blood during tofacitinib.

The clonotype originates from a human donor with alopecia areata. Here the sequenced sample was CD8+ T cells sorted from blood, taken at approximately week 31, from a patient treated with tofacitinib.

CDR3 sequence (DNA): TGTGCCAGCAGTTCCGGACACGGAGAGGGGGGCTACACCTTC. Its translation: CASSSGHGEGGYTF. The chain joins TRBV6-5 to TRBJ1-2; tentatively, D is TRBD1 (5 bases). This CDR3 spans 14 amino acids. The V gene lost 4 bases and the J gene lost 8 bases, with 17 bases spanning the gap. Germline loops: CDR1 MNHEY, CDR2 SVGAGI.